This TCR beta chain was identified during a study of T-cell reconstitution after alpha-beta-depleted transplantation in children. Study conclusions and caveats: The study reportedly traced alpha-beta T cells about two months after transplant to several hundred expanded graft clones. In some patients, recipient T cells and intrathymic progenitors surviving conditioning explained high day-60 diversity.

This clonotype came up many times. Its antigen is still unknown. A library of TCRbeta sequences, prepared with unique molecular identifiers, was generated. From the PCR reads, TCRdb called clonotypes with MiXCR, one entry per CDR3 protein. The data show hundreds of thousands of distinct CDR3 sequences, 13% seen once. Germline CDR1 reads SGHRS; CDR2 reads YFSETQ. Trimming at V came to 4 bases and at J to 7 bases, leaving 8 bases not matched to a gene. The CDR3 has 15 amino acids. The sequences come from PBMCs, collected before TCRalphabeta/CD19-depleted stem cell transplant. The V call is TRBV5-1, the J call TRBJ2-1; 10 nucleotides match TRBD2. The clonotype was recovered from a girl aged 2 to 10 with congenital amegakaryocytic thrombocytopenia, due to receive a stem cell transplant. For the CDR3, the DNA is TGCGCCAGCAGCATAAGCGGGAGGGCTAAGAATGAGCAGTTCTTC. Encoded protein: CASSISGRAKNEQFF.